This TCR beta chain is from a study of blood T cell repertoires in COVID-19. Study at large: Researchers got acute and convalescent COVID-19 samples from the United States, Italy and Spain.

Study members were between roughly 18 and 90 years old and lived in 20 to 30 US regions. The study counted Cohort 3 donors as recovered given two negative PCRs, clearance, or symptom resolution. Per the original methods: Estimates of nucleated cell counts were drawn from the amplification of reference gene primers. The assay was immunoSEQ multiplex PCR, and TCRdb's table has in-frame clones only and misses some. V, J and clone size derive from that table, while D and trimming were established from the DNA sequence. The table lists around 400,000 clones, roughly nine tenths of them singletons. CDR3 size: 14 residues. Trimming left V 1 base short and J 7 bases short, with 8 bases between. CDR1 is MNHEY, CDR2 SMNVEV, per germline (reference sequence).

The source of this sequence is a young woman who had recovered from COVID-19. V is TRBV27 and J is TRBJ1-6; maybe TRBD1 (5 bases). The sequencing input was PBMCs or T cells enriched from blood (not recorded which). CDR3 protein: CASSLWGANSPLHF. The CDR3 bases are TGTGCCAGCAGTTTATGGGGCGCGAATTCACCCCTCCACTTT.